This T cell receptor beta chain appears in the sequencing data of a study of CD8 T cells in ankylosing spondylitis (dated by TCRdb to 2017 to 2019). Looking at the study overall: To find TCR variants linked to disease, the study profiled T cell receptor beta repertoires in ankylosing spondylitis patients and healthy donors. Peripheral blood was sampled, and synovial fluid was additionally collected from ankylosing spondylitis patients. The full study cohort comprised some 27 ankylosing spondylitis patients and roughly 100 healthy donors. Study-wide conclusions, independent of this receptor: Some of the motif variants had been reported before in the synovial fluid and blood of reactive arthritis patients, a finding that suggests common disease-initiation mechanisms. Significant enrichment of the disease-linked clones was reported in matched synovial fluid samples from ankylosing spondylitis patients. A TCR beta motif of several highly homologous amino acid variants appeared characteristic of blood from ankylosing spondylitis patients. In peripheral blood, the disease-linked clones were found at relatively low frequencies and had a CD8+ phenotype.

This clonotype was detected a few times. No antigen is known for it. Nothing much larger sits one base from this clone, and base qualities are not available. Measured from the cysteine to the phenylalanine, the CDR3 is 18 residues long. The CDR3 DNA has 54 bases and is translated from base 1. V has 0 bases trimmed and J has 7 bases trimmed; junction bases matching no gene number 16. Reading the germline V gene (reference sequence) gives CDR1 LGHDT and CDR2 YNNKEL. The instrument was an Illumina HiSeq 2500. TCR beta libraries were prepared by quantitative 5'-RACE with molecular barcodes. As for the original processing: Disease-linked TCR variants were identified with a new computational method built on a probabilistic model of VDJ rearrangement. TCRdb reanalyzed the raw reads on its own, using fastp at Q25 for trimming and MiXCR for clone calling, and kept in-frame beta chains. Each CDR3 protein appears once, grouped with its most common genes and DNA. TCRdb, rather than the study authors, made the V and J calls. For this sample the table gives roughly 700,000 distinct CDR3 sequences, of which around 19% were detected only once. In total, the top ten clones hold roughly a fifth of the sample.

The chain is assembled from TRBV3-1 and TRBJ1-2, with 8 middle bases fitting TRBD1. Material: blood, either unsorted or a sorted T cell fraction (not recorded which). The receptor's source is a male donor with ankylosing spondylitis. Here the CDR3 is given as CASSQDLQGALAVAGYTF. The nucleotide sequence is given as TGTGCCAGCAGCCAAGATCTCCAGGGGGCTTTAGCGGTGGCTGGCTACACCTTC. The full variable domain, with segments outside the CDR3 supplied by the reference TRBV3-1 and TRBJ1-2 proteins, appears as DTAVSQTPKYLVTQMGNDKSIKCEQNLGHDTMYWYKQDSKKFLKIMFSYNNKELIINETVPNRFSPKSPDKAHLNLHINSLELGDSAVYFCASSQDLQGALAVAGYTFGSGTRLTVV.